This T cell receptor beta chain appears in the sequencing data of a study of cytomegalovirus exposure and HLA in healthy donors. CDR3 length: 18 residues. Germline V lookup: CDR1 SGHAT, CDR2 FQNNGV. With 5 bases removed from V and 0 bases from J, the gap between germline ends came to 20 bases. The assay was immunoSEQ multiplex PCR, and TCRdb's table has in-frame clones only and misses some. The sample gives 95,000 to 150,000 clones, roughly 95% of which show up once; 1.7% is in the top ten. On this clone itself: Its antigen is as yet unknown.

Points from the study as a whole: A few chains linked to CMV were shown in vitro to be specific for CMV antigens. The investigators catalogued 164 TCR beta chains as cytomegalovirus-associated.

The receptor comes from a man aged 18 to 30 in good health and CMV-seronegative. Sequences were obtained from PBMCs. This chain uses TRBV11-2 with TRBJ2-1; maybe TRBD1 (6 bases). The CDR3 nucleotides read TGTGCCAGCAGCCGACGCTATACAGGGTTGAGCTCCTACAATGAGCAGTTCTTC. This codes for CASSRRYTGLSSYNEQFF.